The TCR beta chain under discussion was sequenced for a study of CD8 T cells in ankylosing spondylitis. Broader study findings: Relatively rare in peripheral blood, disease-linked clones were also CD8+. The study identified a TCR beta motif of several highly homologous variants that appeared characteristic of ankylosing spondylitis blood. Matched ankylosing spondylitis synovial fluid reportedly contained a significantly enriched population of disease-linked clones.

Points on this clonotype: Its antigen is undetermined.

Each TCR beta library was made by quantitative 5'-RACE that incorporated molecular barcodes. TCRdb recomputed calls from the 5' RACE reads with MiXCR, one row per CDR3 protein. This table holds approximately 550,000 distinct CDR3 sequences, 12% found once. Trimming removed 1 base from V and 0 bases from J, with 11 bases in between. The length of the CDR3 is 16 residues. Looked up from germline, CDR1 is MGHDK and CDR2 is SYGVNS. Material for sequencing was blood, either unsorted or a sorted T cell fraction (not recorded which). The V and J genes are TRBV25-1 and TRBJ2-3; D is undetermined. This clonotype was obtained from a male donor with ankylosing spondylitis. The CDR3 region has the DNA TGTGCCAGCAGTGAATTTGTCGGTACTAGCACAGATACGCAGTATTTT. It specifies CASSEFVGTSTDTQYF.